These 5 T cell receptor beta chains were sequenced from one sample in a study of blood T cell repertoires in COVID-19. The method was immunoSEQ multiplex PCR; TCRdb's version includes in-frame clones alone and lacks a portion of them. The table lists roughly 130,000 clones, 90% of them singletons. Material for sequencing was peripheral blood. These receptors came from a man aged 50-59 years with active COVID-19.

CDR3 amino acids: CASSQVFGGGSTDTQYF. In DNA, the CDR3 is TGTGCCAGCAGCCAAGTTTTTGGCGGGGGGAGCACAGATACGCAGTATTTT. V is TRBV3-1 (or the pseudogene TRBV3-2) and J is TRBJ2-3, with 8 nucleotides matching TRBD2. V lost 1 base, J lost 0 bases, and 6 bases stayed unmatched. Germline V gives CDR1 LGHDT, CDR2 YNNKEL (reference sequence). The CDR3 covers 17 residues.

The chain couples TRBV4-2 to TRBJ2-1; D remains unclear. Germline loops: CDR1 LGHNA, CDR2 YNFKEQ. The CDR3 is made up of 14 amino acids. V was cut by 0 bases and J by 10 bases, with 13 bases left in between. The CDR3 coding sequence is TGTGCCAGCAGCCAAGATGTGGCCCCAACAGAGCAGTTCTTC. Encoded protein: CASSQDVAPTEQFF.

The J gene is TRBJ1-2, the V gene TRBV3-1 (or the pseudogene TRBV3-2), with D possibly matching TRBD1 (6 bases). The V gene's germline CDR1 is LGHDT and CDR2 YNNKEL (reference sequence). V was trimmed by 1 base and J by 6 bases, leaving 15 bases between them. This CDR3 contains 15 residues. The CDR3 DNA sequence: TGTGCCAGCAGCCAAGGTACAGGGTTCGTCGATGGCTACACCTTC. Residues: CASSQGTGFVDGYTF.

The chain carries TRBV5-1 and TRBJ1-4; 7 nucleotides match TRBD1. The ends lost 4 bases at V and 6 bases at J; junction bases unmatched: 9. The CDR3 is made up of 15 amino acids. The germline V gene encodes CDR1 SGHRS and CDR2 YFSETQ. In DNA form, the CDR3 reads TGCGCCAGCAGCCTGGACGGGACAGCATATGAAAAACTGTTTTTT. It is translated as CASSLDGTAYEKLFF.

The V and J genes are TRBV29-1 and TRBJ2-6; no definite D call. V gave up 4 bases and J gave up 4 bases, with 11 bases separating them. The germline CDR1 and CDR2 sequences are SQVTM and ANQGSEA. The CDR3 covers 14 residues. CDR3 residues: CSVGATAGANVLTF. The CDR3 nucleotides are TGCAGCGTTGGGGCGACGGCGGGGGCCAACGTCCTGACTTTC.